This T cell receptor beta chain was sequenced in a study of early T cells in non-severe SARS-CoV-2 infection. Across the study: The authors sequenced bulk RNA from unsorted whole blood, leaving chains unpaired.

This clonotype showed up many times. Antigen unknown. The CDR3 consists of 14 residues. Trimming removed 11 bases from V and 2 bases from J, with 19 bases in between. CDR1 and CDR2 (germline): MDHEN, SYDVKM. The TCR library protocol attached unique molecular identifiers to the individual cDNA molecules. TCRdb reanalysed the 5' RACE reads using MiXCR and keeps one entry per CDR3 protein. This table has some 46,000 distinct CDR3 sequences, roughly 6.6% appearing once. Overall study results and limits: CD4 and private specificities were missed by VDJdb matching, which favored anti-spike CD8 responses.

This chain connects TRBV28 to TRBJ2-7; tentative D call: TRBD2 (7 bases). The receptor comes from an adult who was a healthcare worker with PCR-confirmed SARS-CoV-2 infection or an uninfected control (not recorded which). The starting material was whole blood, obtained at baseline. The CDR3 bases are TGTGCCTTCCTTCACGGGGGGCTAACCTACGAGCAGTACTTC. This gives the protein CAFLHGGLTYEQYF.